Listed here are 14 T cell receptor beta chains from one sample, sequenced in a study of cytomegalovirus exposure and HLA in healthy donors. The PCR was carried out with 60 Vbeta primers and 13 Jbeta primers. Generated by immunoSEQ multiplex PCR, the TCRdb table keeps only in-frame clones and is missing some. This repertoire shows roughly 93,000 clones, around two thirds found once; its top ten account for less than 2%. The sequenced sample was PBMCs. The receptors were gathered from a male donor in good health and CMV-seronegative.

This clone was found a few times. The chain recombines TRBV29-1 with TRBJ1-1; 9 bases are a match to TRBD1. Germline CDR1 SQVTM, CDR2 ANQGSEA. This CDR3 comprises 12 residues. V dropped 4 bases and J dropped 3; count of bases not matched to a gene: 0. Written as DNA, the CDR3 is TGCAGCGTTGGACAGGGGGACACTGAAGCTTTCTTT. This codes for CSVGQGDTEAFF.

The chain recombines TRBV7-6 with TRBJ1-4, with TRBD1 identical over 9 bases. The CDR3 runs 15 residues. The J segment lost 7 bases and the V segment lost 0 bases, leaving 3 bases of the junction unmatched. The germline gives CDR1 SGHVS, CDR2 FNYEAQ. DNA of the CDR3: TGTGCCAGCAGCTTAGCGCAACAGGGGGCTGAAAAACTGTTTTTT. This sequence encodes CASSLAQQGAEKLFF.

The chain joins TRBV30 to TRBJ1-5; weak D call: TRBD1 (6 bases). The germline CDR1 and CDR2 sequences are GTSNPN and SVGIG (reference sequence). V was clipped by 2 bases and J by 0 bases, with 11 bases between them. The CDR3 covers 15 residues. In DNA, the CDR3 is TGTGCCTGGAGTTATAACAGGGCTAGCAATCAGCCCCAGCATTTT. Its translation is CAWSYNRASNQPQHF. Variable domain in full (rest from reference TRBV30 and TRBJ1-5): SQTIHQWPATLVQPVGSPLSLECTVEGTSNPNLYWYRQAAGRGLQLLFYSVGIGQISSEVPQNLSASRPQDRQFILSSKKLLLSDSGFYLCAWSYNRASNQPQHFGDGTRLSIL.

The V call is TRBV5-6, the J call TRBJ2-5, with 7 nucleotides matching TRBD1. The V segment lost 0 bases and the J segment 4 bases; nucleotides outside the gene matches: 6. There are 15 residues in the CDR3. Germline CDR1 reads SGHDT; CDR2 reads YYEEEE. As DNA, the CDR3 is TGTGCCAGCAGCTTGGTCGTGGCAGGGGGAGAGACCCAGTACTTC. It codes for CASSLVVAGGETQYF. Looking up the rest from reference TRBV5-6 and TRBJ2-5 gives the full variable domain: DAGVTQSPTHLIKTRGQQVTLRCSPKSGHDTVSWYQQALGQGPQFIFQYYEEEERQRGNFPDRFSGHQFPNYSSELNVNALLLGDSALYLCASSLVVAGGETQYFGPGTRLLVL.

The J gene is TRBJ2-5, the V gene TRBV7-3, with D perhaps TRBD2 (6 bases). CDR1 is SGHTA, CDR2 FQGTGA, per germline. The CDR3 spans 14 residues. V lost 5 bases, J lost 13 bases, and 23 bases lay in between. CDR3 region: CASSVLPPEGTWYF. The DNA of the CDR3 is TGTGCCAGCAGCGTACTACCACCGGAGGGTACTTGGTACTTC.

This clone has only one observation. The CDR3 protein is CASSPGREYTGELFF. The CDR3 region has the DNA TGTGCCAGCAGCCCCGGGAGGGAATACACCGGGGAGCTGTTTTTT. This chain connects TRBV7-3 to TRBJ2-2; 8 bases map to TRBD2. J was trimmed by 3 bases and V by 5 bases; bases with no gene match: 5. This CDR3 has 15 residues. CDR1 is SGHTA and CDR2 is FQGTGA in the germline V gene.

This chain joins TRBV12-5 and TRBJ2-5; 11 nucleotides line up with TRBD1. CDR3 size: 17 residues. The junction had 10 bases not matched to a gene; V was cut back by 4 bases and J by 3 bases. Germline assignment: CDR1 LGHNT and CDR2 FRNRAP. The DNA of the CDR3 is TGTGCTAGTGGTTGGAGCGGACAGGGGGCTGGGAAAGAGACCCAGTACTTC. It encodes CASGWSGQGAGKETQYF.

The rearrangement uses TRBV6-1 and TRBJ2-3; TRBD2 matches 7 bases. The germline CDR1 and CDR2 sequences are MNHNS and SASEGT. Trimming at V came to 2 bases and at J to 0 bases, leaving 8 bases not matched to a gene. The CDR3 sequence is 17 residues long. Here the CDR3 reads CASSESIVGGSTDTQYF. The CDR3 DNA sequence: TGTGCCAGCAGTGAATCCATCGTGGGAGGGAGCACAGATACGCAGTATTTT.

DNA for the CDR3: TGCGCCAGCAGCCAAGATCCGACTAGCGGGTGCGAGCAGTACTTC. It translates to CASSQDPTSGCEQYF. The J gene is TRBJ2-7, the V gene TRBV4-3; 10 bases map to TRBD2. Germline values: CDR1 LGHNA, CDR2 YSLEER. V trimming: 0 bases; J trimming: 6 bases; junction bases outside the gene matches: 5. The CDR3 is made up of 15 amino acids.

The chain combines TRBV11-1 with TRBJ2-1; 10 nucleotides line up with TRBD1. There are 17 residues in the CDR3. Germline V gene sequence: CDR1 SGHAT, CDR2 FQDESV (reference sequence). With 6 bases clipped from V and 2 bases from J, the junction kept 10 bases outside the gene matches. For the CDR3, the DNA is TGTGCCAGCAGTCGACAGGGGGCGTCCTTCACCTACAATGAGCAGTTCTTC. This sequence encodes CASSRQGASFTYNEQFF.

A few counts support this clone. The chain joins TRBV7-3 to TRBJ1-2; no definite D call. With 5 bases removed from V and 4 bases from J, the gap between germline ends came to 17 bases. Germline V CDR1 and CDR2: SGHTA, FQGTGA. This CDR3 is 15 amino acids long. The CDR3 region has the DNA TGTGCCAGCAGCCCAATCCGGGGAGGCATCTATGGCTACACCTTC. Translating it yields CASSPIRGGIYGYTF.

This clone appeared a single time. V usage is TRBV5-8 and J usage is TRBJ2-1; 11 bases are a match to TRBD2. This CDR3 has 15 residues. Per germline, CDR1 SGHTS and CDR2 YDEGEE. V shed 7 bases and J 7 bases; nucleotides not matched to a gene: 10. CDR3 in amino acids: CASRPRLAGINEQFF. In DNA, the CDR3 is TGTGCCAGCCGTCCAAGACTAGCGGGAATAAATGAGCAGTTCTTC.

The chain joins TRBV9 to TRBJ2-3; unclear D gene. Between the trimmed V and J ends, which lost 0 bases and 7 bases, there was a span of 9 bases. Germline CDR1 is SGDLS and CDR2 is YYNGEE. The CDR3 consists of 13 residues. The CDR3 region is CASSVENYYTQYF. CDR3 sequence (DNA): TGTGCCAGCAGCGTAGAAAACTACTATACGCAGTATTTT.

The chain recombines TRBV28 with TRBJ2-5, with D tentatively TRBD2 (6 bases). V lost 1 base and J 5 bases, leaving 8 bases between the germline ends. This CDR3 has 13 residues. Germline CDR1 reads MDHEN; CDR2 reads SYDVKM. The CDR3 coding sequence is TGTGCCAGCAGTTTATCGGGGGTGGAGACCCAGTACTTC. As protein: CASSLSGVETQYF.